The 11 T cell receptor beta chains below all came from one sample that was sequenced in a study of blood T cell repertoires in COVID-19. Only in-frame clones appear in the TCRdb table, and some are missing; sequencing was by immunoSEQ multiplex PCR. In the table there are 50,000 to 75,000 clones, about 76% of which are singletons. The source material was peripheral blood. These receptors all come from a woman of 80 years or more with acute or convalescent COVID-19.

This chain links TRBV18 with TRBJ2-7; D is perhaps TRBD2 (5 bases). Deletions cut 6 bases from V and 0 bases from J, with 18 bases between. CDR3 length equals 16 residues. Germline assignment: CDR1 KGHSH and CDR2 LQKENI. In DNA form, the CDR3 reads TGTGCCAGCTCCCCCATCGAGGGCCGCATCTCCTACGAGCAGTACTTC. Its translation is CASSPIEGRISYEQYF.

As concerns this clone: A much larger clone is a single base away; this may be a read error. V is TRBV5-1 and J is TRBJ2-2; D is possibly TRBD1 or TRBD2 (5 bases each). This CDR3 is 16 amino acids long. In germline, CDR1 is SGHRS, CDR2 YFSETQ. CDR3 protein: CPSCLGRAPRTGELFF. CDR3 nucleotide sequence: TGCCCCAGCTGCTTGGGGCGGGCCCCCCGCACCGGGGAGCTGTTTTTT.

This sequence joins TRBV9 and TRBJ2-3, with 7 bases identical to TRBD2. Trimming took 0 bases from V and 2 from J; bases not matched to a gene: 6. The CDR3 consists of 16 residues. The germline V gene encodes CDR1 SGDLS and CDR2 YYNGEE. The CDR3 reads CASSVGGTTLTDTQYF. In DNA form, the CDR3 reads TGTGCCAGCAGCGTAGGGGGGACTACCCTCACAGATACGCAGTATTTT.

The chain recombines TRBV5-6 with TRBJ2-2; TRBD1 matches at 9 bases. CDR1 and CDR2 (germline): SGHDT, YYEEEE. J lost 3 bases, V lost 4 bases, and 7 bases had no gene match. This CDR3 spans 16 amino acids. This CDR3 reads CASSPPGQGDTGELFF. In DNA, the CDR3 is TGTGCCAGCAGCCCCCCGGGACAGGGAGACACCGGGGAGCTGTTTTTT.

CDR3 sequence (DNA): TGTGCCAGCAGTACCCAGGACAGGTTCTACGAGCAGTACTTC. Its protein is CASSTQDRFYEQYF. The chain carries TRBV6-5 and TRBJ2-7, with 7 bases fitting TRBD1. The germline gives CDR1 MNHEY, CDR2 SVGAGI. This CDR3 region has 14 residues. With V trimmed by 5 bases and J by 3 bases, 7 bases remained unmatched.

The chain employs TRBV27 and TRBJ2-7; D is perhaps TRBD2 (6 bases). The length of the CDR3 is 14 residues. Germline V gene lookup returns CDR1 MNHEY and CDR2 SMNVEV (reference sequence). Trimming left V 5 bases short and J 3 bases short, with 14 bases between. CDR3 DNA: TGTGCCAGCAGTACGGGGGAGCCCTTCTACGAGCAGTACTTC. It is translated as CASSTGEPFYEQYF.

This clone was observed a single time. CDR3 sequence: CASSWGGQVARGYGYTF. CDR3 sequence (DNA): TGCGCCAGCAGCTGGGGGGGACAGGTCGCCCGGGGCTATGGCTACACCTTC. J is TRBJ1-2 and V is TRBV5-1, with TRBD1 identical over 8 bases. CDR1 is SGHRS, CDR2 YFSETQ, per germline. Trimming at V came to 3 bases and at J to 4 bases, leaving 14 bases not matched to a gene. This CDR3 is built from 17 residues.

This chain uses TRBV7-8 with TRBJ2-7, with 7 bases that match TRBD2. J lost 7 bases, V lost 2 bases, and 8 bases had no gene match. Germline loops: CDR1 SGHVS, CDR2 FQNEAQ. This CDR3 contains 14 residues. CDR3 DNA: TGTGCCAGCAGCTTAATGGGCGGGAGACGGGAGCAGTACTTC. Translated: CASSLMGGRREQYF.

The gene calls are TRBV7-9 and TRBJ2-3; 9 bases match TRBD2. V shed 6 bases, J shed 7 bases, and the junction held 11 bases outside the gene matches. The V gene's germline CDR1 is SEHNR and CDR2 FQNEAQ (reference sequence). The length of the CDR3 is 15 residues. CDR3 protein: CASSPQASGANTQYF. In DNA form, the CDR3 reads TGTGCCAGCAGTCCACAGGCTAGCGGGGCCAATACGCAGTATTTT.

V is TRBV12-3 or TRBV12-4 and J is TRBJ1-5; no firm D call. This CDR3 region has 13 residues. Trimming took 1 base from V and 7 from J, leaving 8 bases between them. CDR3 in amino acids: CASSLDRRQPQHF. The CDR3 bases are TGTGCCAGCAGTTTAGACAGACGGCAGCCCCAGCATTTT.

The J gene is TRBJ1-5, the V gene TRBV28; TRBD1 aligns across 9 bases. V lost 8 bases and J lost 6; bases outside the gene matches: 8. CDR1 and CDR2 from the germline V gene are MDHEN and SYDVKM. This CDR3 comprises 14 residues. In DNA form, the CDR3 reads TGTGCCAGCTCCCCCGGGACAGGGATTCAGCCCCAGCATTTT. Its protein is CASSPGTGIQPQHF.